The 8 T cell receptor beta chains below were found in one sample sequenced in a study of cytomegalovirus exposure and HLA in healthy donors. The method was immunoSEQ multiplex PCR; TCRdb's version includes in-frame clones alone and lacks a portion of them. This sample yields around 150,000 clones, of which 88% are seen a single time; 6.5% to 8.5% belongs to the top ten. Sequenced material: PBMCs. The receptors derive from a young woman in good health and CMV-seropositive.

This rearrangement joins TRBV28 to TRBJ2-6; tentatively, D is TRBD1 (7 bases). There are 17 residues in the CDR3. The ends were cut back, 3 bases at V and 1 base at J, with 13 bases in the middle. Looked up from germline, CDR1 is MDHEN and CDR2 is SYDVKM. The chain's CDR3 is CASSLGRGASGANVLTF. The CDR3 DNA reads TGTGCCAGCAGTTTGGGCAGGGGGGCTTCTGGGGCCAACGTCCTGACTTTC.

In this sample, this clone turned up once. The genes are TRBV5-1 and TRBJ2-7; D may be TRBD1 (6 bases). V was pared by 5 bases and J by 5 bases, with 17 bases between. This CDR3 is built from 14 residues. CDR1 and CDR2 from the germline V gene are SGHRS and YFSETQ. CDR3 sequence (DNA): TGCGCCAGCAGGCAACAGGGTTGGTCAAACGAGCAGTACTTC. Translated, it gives CASRQQGWSNEQYF.

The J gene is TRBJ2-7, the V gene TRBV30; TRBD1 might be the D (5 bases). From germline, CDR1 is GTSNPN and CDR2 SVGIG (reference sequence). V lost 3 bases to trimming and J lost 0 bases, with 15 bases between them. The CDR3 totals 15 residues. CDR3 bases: TGTGCCTGGAGCCCCGCCCAGGGTATCTCCTACGAGCAGTACTTC. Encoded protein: CAWSPAQGISYEQYF.

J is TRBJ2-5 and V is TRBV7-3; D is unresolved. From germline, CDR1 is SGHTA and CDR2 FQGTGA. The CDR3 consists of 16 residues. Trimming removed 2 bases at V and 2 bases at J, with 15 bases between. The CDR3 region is CASSLFPAGPQETQYF. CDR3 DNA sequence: TGTGCCAGCAGCTTATTCCCTGCAGGCCCTCAAGAGACCCAGTACTTC.

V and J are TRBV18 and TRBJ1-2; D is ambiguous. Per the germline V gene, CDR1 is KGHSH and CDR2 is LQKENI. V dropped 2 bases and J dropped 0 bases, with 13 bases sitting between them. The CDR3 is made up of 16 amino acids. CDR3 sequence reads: CASSPATEVSNYGYTF. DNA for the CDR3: TGTGCCAGCTCACCAGCGACGGAGGTTTCTAACTATGGCTACACCTTC.

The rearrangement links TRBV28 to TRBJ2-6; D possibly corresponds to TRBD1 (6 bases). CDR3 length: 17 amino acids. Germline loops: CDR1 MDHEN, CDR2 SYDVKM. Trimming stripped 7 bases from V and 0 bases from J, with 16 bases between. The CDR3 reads CASNPGASSSGANVLTF. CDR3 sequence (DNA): TGTGCCAGCAATCCAGGGGCCTCCAGCTCTGGGGCCAACGTCCTGACTTTC.

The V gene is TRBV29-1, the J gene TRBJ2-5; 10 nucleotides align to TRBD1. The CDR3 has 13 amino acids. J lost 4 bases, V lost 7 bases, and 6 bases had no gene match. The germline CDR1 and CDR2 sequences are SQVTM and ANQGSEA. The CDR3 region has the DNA TGCAGCGCCTGGGACAGGGGATTAGAGACCCAGTACTTC. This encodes CSAWDRGLETQYF. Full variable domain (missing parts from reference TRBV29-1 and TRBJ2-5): SAVISQKPSRDICQRGTSLTIQCQVDSQVTMMFWYRQQPGQSLTLIATANQGSEATYESGFVIDKFPISRPNLTFSTLTVSNMSPEDSSIYLCSAWDRGLETQYFGPGTRLLVL.

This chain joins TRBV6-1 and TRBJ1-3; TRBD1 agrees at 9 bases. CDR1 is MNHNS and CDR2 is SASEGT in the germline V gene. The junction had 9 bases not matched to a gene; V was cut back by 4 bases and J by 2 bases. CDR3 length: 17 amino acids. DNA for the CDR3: TGTGCCAGCAGTGGGGGGGGACAGGGATCTACTGGAAACACCATATATTTT. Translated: CASSGGGQGSTGNTIYF.